These T cell receptor beta chains were read from a single sample in a study of blood T cell repertoires in COVID-19. Assay: immunoSEQ multiplex PCR; the TCRdb copy retains only in-frame clones and omits some. This sample has approximately 300,000 clones, with about 90% found just once. Sequenced: peripheral blood. The receptors stem from a woman aged 40 to 55 with COVID-19, enrolled during active disease. CDR3s include the opening cysteine and the closing phenylalanine or tryptophan. D genes are given only for firm matches. The size of a clone is reported for some rows only, either as once, few or many, or as a class for expanded clones.

j_gene	v_gene	d_gene	abundance	CDR3nt	CDR3aa
TRBJ2-2	TRBV5-1	.	.	TGCGCCAGCAGCTTGGTTTCAGGGTCCGCGAACACCGGGGAGCTGTTTTTT	CASSLVSGSANTGELFF
TRBJ1-4	TRBV29-1	.	.	TGCAGCGTTGGAAATGGAGTTAATGAAAAACTGTTTTTT	CSVGNGVNEKLFF
TRBJ1-4	TRBV5-6	.	.	TGTGCCAGCAGCGTGGGGACGGAGCGGACTAATGAAAAACTGTTTTTT	CASSVGTERTNEKLFF
TRBJ2-7	TRBV12-3/TRBV12-4	.	.	TGTGCCAGCAGGAGAGGGATTTTACCCAGCTTC	CASRRGILPSF
TRBJ1-6	TRBV18	TRBD1	.	TGTGCCAGCTCACCACCGACAGGGAGCTCCTATAATTCACCCCTCCACTTT	CASSPPTGSSYNSPLHF
TRBJ1-2	TRBV10-3	TRBD1	.	TGTGCCATCAGTCTGGGGGACAGGGAATACACCTTC	CAISLGDREYTF
TRBJ1-1	TRBV29-1	TRBD1	.	TGCAGCGTGACGCACAGGGGCAGGGAGATTTTGAACACTGAAGCTTTCTTT	CSVTHRGREILNTEAFF
TRBJ2-1	TRBV6-5	TRBD1	.	TGTGCCAGCAGGGGGTTCAGGGGGCTGTTAGATGAGCAGTTCTTC	CASRGFRGLLDEQFF
TRBJ1-2	TRBV5-4	.	.	TGTGCCAGCAGCTTGGACAGGGAGTATGGCTACACCTTC	CASSLDREYGYTF
TRBJ1-5	TRBV10-3	.	.	TGTGCCATCAGTGACAGCTACGGGCAGCCCCAGCATTTT	CAISDSYGQPQHF
TRBJ1-1	TRBV19	TRBD1	.	TGTGCCAGTAGTATAGGGGACAGAGTGATTATGGGCACTGAAGCTTTCTTT	CASSIGDRVIMGTEAFF
TRBJ2-2	TRBV19	TRBD1	.	TGTGCCAGTAGCGGACAGGGGGAGAGAACCGGGGAGCTGTTTTTT	CASSGQGERTGELFF
TRBJ1-5	TRBV21-1	.	once	TGTGCCCCCCGAGGGAACAGCAATCAGCCCCAGCATTTT	CAPRGNSNQPQHF
TRBJ1-4	TRBV5-1	.	.	TGCGCCAGCAGCTTGACTGGGAGAAGAGATGAAAAACTGTTTTTT	CASSLTGRRDEKLFF
TRBJ1-5	TRBV27	.	.	TGTGCCAGCAGTTTATTGCCCCTAACTTCGGGAGGCCAGCCCCAGCATTTT	CASSLLPLTSGGQPQHF
TRBJ1-3	TRBV5-6	.	.	TGTGCCAGCAGCTTGGATACAGGCCGCTCTGGAAACACCATATATTTT	CASSLDTGRSGNTIYF
TRBJ1-2	TRBV29-1	TRBD1	.	TGCAGCGTGGGGCGAGGGGGCAGGGGGCCGCCGGGCGGCTACACCTTC	CSVGRGGRGPPGGYTF
TRBJ1-2	TRBV6-2/TRBV6-3	.	.	TGTGCCAGCATCCCGAGCGGTACAGCCTATGGCTACACCTTC	CASIPSGTAYGYTF
TRBJ2-4	TRBV20-1	.	.	TGCAGTGCTAGGAGGATTGGCATTCAGTACTTC	CSARRIGIQYF
TRBJ2-7	TRBV6-7	TRBD2	.	TGTGCCAGCAGTCCCCGGGACCTAAGGGCGGGAGGGACTCCCGAGCAGTACTTC	CASSPRDLRAGGTPEQYF
TRBJ2-7	TRBV28	TRBD1	.	TGTGCCAGCAGTTTTTCTTGGACAGGGCAGTACGAGCAGTACTTC	CASSFSWTGQYEQYF
TRBJ1-5	TRBV2	TRBD1	.	TGTGCCAGCAGTGAAGACAGGGGGCTTGGTCGCAATCAGCCCCAGCATTTT	CASSEDRGLGRNQPQHF
TRBJ2-7	TRBV28	TRBD2	.	TGTGCCAGCAGTTTATCCCCGCGGGGGTGGACCAATGGATACTACGAGCAGTACTTC	CASSLSPRGWTNGYYEQYF
TRBJ1-6	TRBV11-2	TRBD1	.	TGTGCCAGCAGTCTCCCGGGACAGAATAATTCACCCCTCCACTTT	CASSLPGQNNSPLHF
TRBJ1-5	TRBV28	.	.	TGTGCCAGCAGTTTCTTCGGTGATAATCAGCCCCAGCATTTT	CASSFFGDNQPQHF
TRBJ1-2	TRBV5-4	.	.	TGTGCCAGCAGCTTGCGGGGGGCAGGCTATGGCTACACCTTC	CASSLRGAGYGYTF
TRBJ2-1	TRBV5-1	.	.	TGCGCCAGCAGCTTGGGCGGAAATAGCGCTAGCCAATACAATGAGCAGTTCTTC	CASSLGGNSASQYNEQFF
TRBJ1-2	TRBV9	TRBD1	.	TGTGCCAGCAGCGGACTTGGACAGGGGGGGAGAAATGGCTACACCTTC	CASSGLGQGGRNGYTF
TRBJ1-4	TRBV18	.	.	TGTGCCAGCTCACCCCACCCAGCTAATGAAAAACTGTTTTTT	CASSPHPANEKLFF
TRBJ1-2	TRBV7-9	TRBD1	.	TGTGCCAGCAGCTCCCTACCCGGAAGCGAGGGGGCGGGGGGCTACACCTTC	CASSSLPGSEGAGGYTF
TRBJ1-2	TRBV12-3/TRBV12-4	.	.	TGTGCCAGCAGTTTAGGGGGCCACTATGGCTACACCTTC	CASSLGGHYGYTF
TRBJ1-2	TRBV19	.	.	TGTGCCAGTAGTATTGGTCTGTCGTCACTCTCCGGCTACACCTTC	CASSIGLSSLSGYTF
TRBJ1-6	TRBV10-3	.	once	TGTGCCATCAGCGCCGGGTATAATTCACCCCTCCACTTT	CAISAGYNSPLHF
TRBJ1-5	TRBV6-6	.	.	TGTGCCAGCAGTCCCGGAGGGAGTCAGCCCCAGCATTTT	CASSPGGSQPQHF
TRBJ1-5	TRBV7-2	.	.	TGTGCCAGCAGCTTAGGGAGGGTCGACATAGCTCCACCCCAGCATTTT	CASSLGRVDIAPPQHF
TRBJ2-7	TRBV4-2	.	few	TGTGCCAGCAGCCTCCGCACTGACGAGCAGTACTTC	CASSLRTDEQYF
TRBJ2-1	TRBV7-9	.	.	TGTGCCAGCGCACTTTTGATTGGTGAGCAGTTCTTC	CASALLIGEQFF
TRBJ2-4	TRBV28	.	.	TGTGCCAGCACTCTTCCGGGTGCAGCCAAAAACATTCAGTACTTC	CASTLPGAAKNIQYF
TRBJ2-1	TRBV9	TRBD2	.	TGTGCCAGCAGCCAGGGGGTACCGGGACTAGCGGGACCTTCCTTCTACAATGAGCAGTTCTTC	CASSQGVPGLAGPSFYNEQFF
TRBJ2-7	TRBV13	.	.	TGTGCCAGCAGCTTTCAGGGGAGCTACGAGCAGTACTTC	CASSFQGSYEQYF
TRBJ1-1	TRBV28	.	.	TGTGCCAGCAGTTTAGATAGGGGATTGGGCACTGAAGCTTTCTTT	CASSLDRGLGTEAFF
TRBJ2-7	TRBV7-9	TRBD2	.	TGTGCCAGCAGCTTAAGTAGCGGGAACGAGCAGTACTTC	CASSLSSGNEQYF
TRBJ1-5	TRBV27	TRBD1	.	TGTGCCAGCAGTTTGTCAGGGGGCAAAATACAGCCCCAGCATTTT	CASSLSGGKIQPQHF
TRBJ1-5	TRBV18	.	.	TGTGCCAGCTCACCATCATCCCGGAGCCAGCCCCAGCATTTT	CASSPSSRSQPQHF
TRBJ1-5	TRBV19	TRBD1	.	TGTGCCAGTAGTATTGGCAGGGGGCTCCATCAGCCCCAGCATTTT	CASSIGRGLHQPQHF
TRBJ2-5	TRBV25-1	.	.	TGTGCCAGCAGTGAAGGCGGGTTAGAGACCCAGTACTTC	CASSEGGLETQYF
TRBJ2-7	TRBV28	.	few	TGTGCCAGCAGCCACTTAGACAACTCCTACGAGCAGTACTTC	CASSHLDNSYEQYF
TRBJ1-1	TRBV5-1	.	.	TGCGCCAGCAGCATGGACCCGTCGGGGACTGAAGCTTTCTTT	CASSMDPSGTEAFF